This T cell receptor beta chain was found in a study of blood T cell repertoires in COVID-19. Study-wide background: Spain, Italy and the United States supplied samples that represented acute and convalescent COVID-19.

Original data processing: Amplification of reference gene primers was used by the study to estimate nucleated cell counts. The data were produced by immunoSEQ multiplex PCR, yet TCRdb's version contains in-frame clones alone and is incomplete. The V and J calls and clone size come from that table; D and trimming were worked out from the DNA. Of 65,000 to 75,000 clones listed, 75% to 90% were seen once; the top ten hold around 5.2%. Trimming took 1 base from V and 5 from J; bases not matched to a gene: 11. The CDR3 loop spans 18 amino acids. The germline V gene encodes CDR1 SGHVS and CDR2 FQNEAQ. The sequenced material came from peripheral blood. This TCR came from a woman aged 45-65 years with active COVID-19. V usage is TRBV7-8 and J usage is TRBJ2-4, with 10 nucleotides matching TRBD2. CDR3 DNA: TGTGCCAGCAGCTTAGAGGGTCTAGCGGGAGCCCTCCAAAACATTCAGTACTTC. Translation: CASSLEGLAGALQNIQYF.